Below, one T cell receptor beta chain is given with its context. Treatment indicated: roughly 18 received Ad26.COV2.S at low or high dose, single or two shots; roughly five received placebo; per-sample allocation not given. On day 63 after the first injection, vaccine and placebo recipients gave samples. The sample comes from a study of Ad26.COV2.S vaccination and SARS-CoV-2 variants. V was trimmed by 5 bases and J by 7 bases, leaving 12 bases between them. This CDR3 has 13 amino acids. Per the germline V gene, CDR1 is LNHNV and CDR2 is YYDKDF (reference sequence). The data were produced by immunoSEQ multiplex PCR, yet TCRdb's version contains in-frame clones alone and is incomplete. The repertoire holds 350,000 to 450,000 clones, approximately 84% seen once, with 3.3% in the top ten.

The receptor comes from a person between 18 and 65 years old who received the Ad26.COV2.S COVID-19 vaccine or a placebo. This specimen consisted of peripheral blood, obtained in a trial of Ad26.COV2.S vaccine versus placebo. This chain joins TRBV15 and TRBJ1-5, with D possibly being TRBD1 (5 bases). The CDR3 DNA sequence: TGTGCCACCAGCCCTGGGGGGTACCAGCCCCAGCATTTT. Protein sequence: CATSPGGYQPQHF. Full variable domain (outside the CDR3, taken from reference TRBV15 and TRBJ1-5): DAMVIQNPRYQVTQFGKPVTLSCSQTLNHNVMYWYQQKSSQAPKLLFHYYDKDFNNEADTPDNFQSRRPNTSFCFLDIRSPGLGDTAMYLCATSPGGYQPQHFGDGTRLSIL.